The next 2 T cell receptor beta chains were all read from a single sample in a study of cytomegalovirus exposure and HLA in healthy donors. PCR used 60 Vbeta primers and 13 Jbeta primers. Clones were sequenced by immunoSEQ multiplex PCR, and TCRdb holds only the in-frame ones, with some missing. The sample carries 100,000 or so clones, 77% recorded once. Sequencing was carried out using PBMCs. The receptors were sampled from a man between 35 and 55 years old in good health and CMV-seropositive.

CDR3 sequence: CASKPTGSQETQYF. Here the CDR3 DNA reads TGTGCCAGCAAGCCGACAGGGTCCCAAGAGACCCAGTACTTC. The chain carries TRBV27 and TRBJ2-5; TRBD1 matches 7 bases. The ends lost 7 bases at V and 1 base at J; junction bases unmatched: 6. The germline V gene has CDR1 MNHEY and CDR2 SMNVEV (reference sequence). The CDR3 contains 14 residues.

The chain joins TRBV6-5 to TRBJ2-3; 9 bases map to TRBD2. The V segment lost 10 bases and the J segment 6 bases; nucleotides outside the gene matches: 14. From germline, CDR1 is MNHEY and CDR2 SVGAGI. There are 15 residues in the CDR3. The CDR3 bases are TGTGCCACCAGGGGTAGCGGGGGCGCGGGGGATACGCAGTATTTT. Protein: CATRGSGGAGDTQYF.